These T cell receptor beta chains were read from a single sample in a study of T cell responses to AZD1222 COVID-19 vaccine. Generated by immunoSEQ multiplex PCR, the TCRdb table keeps only in-frame clones and is missing some. Of around 78,000 clones listed, around 87% are singletons. The starting material was peripheral blood, obtained on day 0 of AZD1222 vaccination. The receptors stem from an adult in good health. Each CDR3 is given with its conserved first and last residue. The order of the fields is V gene, D gene, clone size, CDR3 protein. D genes are given only for firm matches. Some rows mark clone size as missing; the rest say once, few, many or name a class of expanded clone.

v_call: TRBV9
d_call: .
clone_size: .
cdr3_aa: CASSPQGLQPNSPLHF

v_call: TRBV5-1
d_call: .
clone_size: .
cdr3_aa: CASSLGIPGTSGYTF

v_call: TRBV6-1
d_call: .
clone_size: .
cdr3_aa: CASSEYFADEAFF

v_call: TRBV7-9
d_call: .
clone_size: .
cdr3_aa: CASSREGPQHF

v_call: TRBV4-1
d_call: TRBD1
clone_size: .
cdr3_aa: CASSQGRPGQGANTEAFF

v_call: TRBV6-1
d_call: .
clone_size: .
cdr3_aa: CASSEMGRLRDEQFF

v_call: TRBV7-9
d_call: .
clone_size: .
cdr3_aa: CASSPRGGGTEAFF

v_call: TRBV5-1
d_call: TRBD2
clone_size: .
cdr3_aa: CASSPELAGGFYNEQFF

v_call: TRBV28
d_call: TRBD1
clone_size: .
cdr3_aa: CASSLNRGRGTEAFF

v_call: TRBV3-1/TRBV3-2
d_call: .
clone_size: .
cdr3_aa: CASSPLGDNEQYF

v_call: TRBV4-3
d_call: .
clone_size: .
cdr3_aa: CASSQGPGVVWAFF

v_call: TRBV30
d_call: .
clone_size: once
cdr3_aa: CAWSGRVVGAFF

v_call: TRBV19
d_call: .
clone_size: .
cdr3_aa: CASRELANYGYTF

v_call: TRBV28
d_call: .
clone_size: .
cdr3_aa: CASSEGSFSGYTF

v_call: TRBV24-1
d_call: TRBD1
clone_size: .
cdr3_aa: CATSPRQGSDTQYF

v_call: TRBV19
d_call: TRBD1
clone_size: .
cdr3_aa: CASSPRDSIMNTEAFF

v_call: TRBV15
d_call: .
clone_size: .
cdr3_aa: CATSSERAAGNTIYF

v_call: TRBV18
d_call: .
clone_size: .
cdr3_aa: CASSLRGQSSYEQYF

v_call: TRBV6-5
d_call: TRBD1
clone_size: .
cdr3_aa: CASSSSTGVTIYF

v_call: TRBV18
d_call: TRBD1
clone_size: once
cdr3_aa: CASSPQRQGNDYGYTF

v_call: TRBV20-1
d_call: .
clone_size: .
cdr3_aa: CSASGGGKSLHF

v_call: TRBV18
d_call: .
clone_size: .
cdr3_aa: CASSPGGEKLFF

v_call: TRBV6-2/TRBV6-3
d_call: TRBD1
clone_size: .
cdr3_aa: CASSYRQGLLFQPQHF

v_call: TRBV7-9
d_call: TRBD2
clone_size: .
cdr3_aa: CASSFARSGGGSRTGELFF

v_call: TRBV7-6
d_call: .
clone_size: .
cdr3_aa: CASSLGLGVNHEQFF

v_call: TRBV19
d_call: .
clone_size: few
cdr3_aa: CASSDLGEQFF

v_call: TRBV6-5
d_call: .
clone_size: .
cdr3_aa: CASRYGRITEAFF

v_call: TRBV2
d_call: .
clone_size: .
cdr3_aa: CASTDSLYGYTF

v_call: TRBV28
d_call: .
clone_size: .
cdr3_aa: CASSTGPTAYNEQFF

v_call: TRBV30
d_call: .
clone_size: .
cdr3_aa: CAWSVLGARAQGVNYGYTF

v_call: TRBV6-2/TRBV6-3
d_call: TRBD2
clone_size: once
cdr3_aa: CASSYSGTSSSHTQYF

v_call: TRBV5-1
d_call: .
clone_size: .
cdr3_aa: CASSLDLNEQYF

v_call: TRBV12-3/TRBV12-4
d_call: .
clone_size: .
cdr3_aa: CASRGPHNTEAFF

v_call: TRBV19
d_call: .
clone_size: few
cdr3_aa: CASSSTQDGLNEKLFF

v_call: TRBV30
d_call: .
clone_size: .
cdr3_aa: CAYDRNTEAFF

v_call: TRBV10-3
d_call: TRBD1
clone_size: .
cdr3_aa: CAISLGQGQGGYTF

v_call: TRBV27
d_call: TRBD1
clone_size: .
cdr3_aa: CASQGTGYGYTF

v_call: TRBV7-2
d_call: .
clone_size: .
cdr3_aa: CASSEQNYGYTF

v_call: TRBV28
d_call: .
clone_size: once
cdr3_aa: CASSLAKGRLNTEAFF

v_call: TRBV7-9
d_call: .
clone_size: few
cdr3_aa: CASSSYRSLNNEQFF

v_call: TRBV6-6
d_call: .
clone_size: .
cdr3_aa: CASSYLGGLDIQYF

v_call: TRBV19
d_call: .
clone_size: once
cdr3_aa: CASEGRAYYGYTF

v_call: TRBV18
d_call: .
clone_size: .
cdr3_aa: CASSPRNSYEQYF

v_call: TRBV19
d_call: .
clone_size: .
cdr3_aa: CASKGYGPQYEQYF

v_call: TRBV3-1/TRBV3-2
d_call: .
clone_size: .
cdr3_aa: CASSQDIGYGYTF

v_call: TRBV6-5
d_call: TRBD1
clone_size: .
cdr3_aa: CASSLDRSLNQPQHF

v_call: TRBV2
d_call: .
clone_size: .
cdr3_aa: CASKTRANEKLFF

v_call: TRBV27
d_call: .
clone_size: .
cdr3_aa: CASSPRGYGYTF

v_call: TRBV7-8
d_call: TRBD1
clone_size: .
cdr3_aa: CASSLEGRGPGGYTF

v_call: TRBV5-6
d_call: .
clone_size: .
cdr3_aa: CASSSQTLNIQYF